These 17 T cell receptor beta chains originate from one sample sequenced in a study of T-cell memory formation after mild COVID-19. TCRdb reprocessed the 5' RACE reads via MiXCR and lists one record per CDR3 protein. The sample lists about 560,000 distinct CDR3 sequences, roughly 17% occurring once. The sequencing input was PBMCs or a T cell subset sorted from them (not recorded which). Source of these receptors: an adult woman who had mild COVID-19 (a few samples of this study predate the infection). Cell type and time point are not known.

J is TRBJ2-2 and V is TRBV20-1; either TRBD1 or TRBD2 may fit D (5 bases each). Germline CDR1 reads DFQATT; CDR2 reads SNEGSKA (reference sequence). CDR3 length equals 15 residues. Deletions cut 6 bases from V and 1 base from J, with 15 bases between. The DNA of the CDR3 is TGCAGTGCCAACCGTCAGGGACGGAACACCGGGGAGCTGTTTTTT. It is translated as CSANRQGRNTGELFF.

This clonotype occurred a few times. The V call is TRBV12-3 or TRBV12-4, the J call TRBJ1-1, with D hard to call. The CDR3 extends over 15 amino acids. The ends were cut back, 3 bases at V and 1 base at J, with 12 bases in the middle. CDR3 in DNA: TGTGCCAGCAGTTTTACCGACTCACCGAACACTGAAGCTTTCTTT. It is translated as CASSFTDSPNTEAFF.

A few counts support this clonotype. The CDR3 here is CASSYLSGRFNEQYF. For the CDR3, the DNA is TGTGCCAGCAGTTACCTTAGCGGGAGGTTCAACGAGCAGTACTTC. The V and J genes are TRBV6-5 and TRBJ2-7; 10 positions match TRBD2. Germline lookup yields CDR1 MNHEY and CDR2 SVGAGI. Losses at the gene ends were 2 bases for V and 5 bases for J; bases not matched to a gene: 6. CDR3 length equals 15 residues.

The V call is TRBV2, the J call TRBJ2-7; D is uncertain. The CDR3 runs 14 residues. The V end lost 8 bases, the J end lost 3 bases, and 17 bases lay between the germline ends. Germline V gene lookup returns CDR1 SNHLY and CDR2 FYNNEI. The CDR3 protein is CASGMAVPSYEQYF. The CDR3 nucleotides are TGTGCCAGCGGGATGGCTGTACCAAGCTACGAGCAGTACTTC.

This clonotype occurred a few times. J is TRBJ1-1 and V is TRBV5-6; weak D call: TRBD1 (6 bases). Germline V gene sequence: CDR1 SGHDT, CDR2 YYEEEE. This CDR3 contains 16 residues. V was trimmed by 3 bases and J by 0 bases, leaving 15 bases between them. CDR3 in DNA: TGTGCCAGCAGCTGGGAAACGGGACACTTGAACACTGAAGCTTTCTTT. Translation gives CASSWETGHLNTEAFF.

In its sample, this clonotype was seen a few times. DNA for the CDR3: TGTGCCAGCAGCCTGTATCCCGGGACTAGCGGATACAATGAGCAGTTCTTC. Its translation is CASSLYPGTSGYNEQFF. The rearrangement joins TRBV7-8 to TRBJ2-1, with 11 bases identical to TRBD2. This CDR3 comprises 17 residues. Germline CDR1 reads SGHVS; CDR2 reads FQNEAQ. The V gene end was trimmed by 5 bases and the J gene end by 4 bases; junction bases not matched to a gene: 10.

This clonotype has a handful of counts. The J gene is TRBJ2-5, the V gene TRBV7-2; D is unresolved. There are 15 residues in the CDR3. V lost 3 bases to trimming and J lost 2 bases, with 13 bases between them. Germline lookup yields CDR1 SGHTA and CDR2 FQGNSA. The CDR3 region is CASSFRWSGQETQYF. The CDR3 nucleotides are TGTGCCAGCAGCTTCAGGTGGTCGGGTCAAGAGACCCAGTACTTC.

This clonotype occurred a few times. The genes are TRBV6-5 and TRBJ1-2; D uncertain. Looked up from germline, CDR1 is MNHEY and CDR2 is SVGAGI. Trimming removed 7 bases at V and 0 bases at J, with 15 bases between. The CDR3 length is 15 residues. CDR3 nucleotides: TGTGCCAGCACCACCCGGGGAGGAGCTAACTATGGCTACACCTTC. Translated, it gives CASTTRGGANYGYTF.

The chain links TRBV6-1 to TRBJ2-2; maybe TRBD2 (6 bases). Germline CDR1 reads MNHNS; CDR2 reads SASEGT. The CDR3 covers 14 residues. V was cut by 7 bases and J by 3 bases, with 12 bases left in between. CDR3 DNA: TGTGCCAGCATCCCGGGGGTTGACACCGGGGAGCTGTTTTTT. As protein: CASIPGVDTGELFF.

This clonotype was seen a few times. The chain couples TRBV18 to TRBJ1-6; tentatively, D is TRBD1 (5 bases). Germline lookup yields CDR1 KGHSH and CDR2 LQKENI. This CDR3 contains 12 residues. The germline V and J ends were trimmed by 5 bases and 15 bases, with 14 bases remaining between them. As DNA, the CDR3 is TGTGCCAGCTCAGGGGAGGGACGCCTCCTCCACTTT. Translated: CASSGEGRLLHF.

The chain links TRBV20-1 to TRBJ2-5; no firm D call. V was trimmed by 0 bases and J by 5 bases, leaving 13 bases between them. Germline values: CDR1 DFQATT, CDR2 SNEGSKA (reference sequence). CDR3 length: 14 amino acids. CDR3 nucleotides: TGCAGTGCTAGAGAGGTTAGCCACTGGGAGACCCAGTACTTC. As protein: CSAREVSHWETQYF.

V gene TRBV9 combines with J gene TRBJ1-5; no definite D call. This CDR3 has 13 residues. Trimming removed 3 bases at V and 3 bases at J, with 7 bases between. Looked up from germline, CDR1 is SGDLS and CDR2 is YYNGEE. The chain's CDR3 is CASSARPNQPQHF. The CDR3 DNA is TGTGCCAGCAGCGCCCGCCCCAATCAGCCCCAGCATTTT.

This clonotype was counted only a few times. J is TRBJ2-7 and V is TRBV5-1; 8 nucleotides line up with TRBD2. The CDR3 consists of 16 residues. CDR1 is SGHRS and CDR2 is YFSETQ in the germline V gene. Unmatched junction bases numbered 11, after V lost 3 bases and J lost 3 bases. CDR3 sequence reads: CASSSLGGREVYEQYF. CDR3 DNA: TGCGCCAGCAGCTCGCTGGGGGGGCGGGAGGTCTACGAGCAGTACTTC. Based on the CDR3 plus reference TRBV5-1 and TRBJ2-7, the full variable domain is KAGVTQTPRYLIKTRGQQVTLSCSPISGHRSVSWYQQTPGQGLQFLFEYFSETQRNKGNFPGRFSGRQFSNSRSEMNVSTLELGDSALYLCASSSLGGREVYEQYFGPGTRLTVT.

V gene TRBV12-3 or TRBV12-4 combines with J gene TRBJ2-2, with 8 bases identical to TRBD1. V was pared by 2 bases and J by 0 bases, with 2 bases of the junction left unmatched. This CDR3 region has 16 residues. CDR3 nucleotides: TGTGCCAGCAGTTTATGGGACAGGTCGAACACCGGGGAGCTGTTTTTT. The encoded protein is CASSLWDRSNTGELFF.

The rearrangement uses TRBV23-1 and TRBJ2-1, with a weak D call TRBD2 (5 bases). The tail of the sequence fits TRBJ2-7 better, so the J call may be wrong. TRBV23-1 belongs to the ORF category, with a function that is uncertain. The CDR3 is made up of 14 amino acids. In nucleotides, the CDR3 is TGCGCCAGCAGTCAGAGGGTCCCGGGTGTTGAGCAGTACTTC. It is translated as CASSQRVPGVEQYF.

The chain combines TRBV5-3 with TRBJ2-7, with D possibly matching TRBD1 (6 bases). TRBV5-3 is annotated as an ORF whose role is uncertain. V lost 3 bases, J lost 5 bases, and 18 bases lay in between. This CDR3 contains 15 residues. CDR3 nucleotide sequence: TGTGCCAGAAGCTCCACCGGGACACAAGCGGACGAGCAGTACTTC. Amino acid sequence: CARSSTGTQADEQYF.

This chain connects TRBV4-2 to TRBJ1-2; unclear D gene. The CDR3 runs 15 residues. V was shortened by 0 bases and J by 5 bases, with 13 bases between the two germline ends. Germline V lookup: CDR1 LGHNA, CDR2 YNFKEQ. CDR3 DNA: TGTGCCAGCAGCCAAGAACTGTCGGGGTTATATGGCTACACCTTC. Translating gives CASSQELSGLYGYTF.